This T cell receptor (beta chain) originates from a study of blood T cell repertoires in COVID-19. Study-level information: Donors in the United States, Italy and Spain gave samples during acute or convalescent COVID-19. PBMCs, B-cell-depleted T cells, or T cells were the source of the cDNA or gDNA that made up the material.

Under the authors' procedure: Estimation of nucleated cell counts was performed using reference gene primer amplification. The repertoire was sequenced with immunoSEQ multiplex PCR; TCRdb's copy has only in-frame clones and lacks some. D and trimming were read from the DNA, whereas the V and J calls and clone size are those reported in that table. The table records around 200,000 clones, 70% to 90% of them present only once. Germline V gives CDR1 SNHLY, CDR2 FYNNEI. The CDR3 consists of 17 residues. V lost 5 bases and J 0 bases, leaving 14 bases between the germline ends. The TCR was taken from an elderly woman with acute or convalescent COVID-19. The chain carries TRBV2 and TRBJ1-6; perhaps TRBD1 as D (6 bases). The specimen was peripheral blood. The CDR3 protein is CASSYEDSSSYNSPLHF. In DNA form, the CDR3 reads TGTGCCAGCAGTTATGAGGACAGTAGCTCCTATAATTCACCCCTCCACTTT.